The T cell receptor (beta chain) under discussion was sequenced for a study of T cells after yellow fever vaccination. Study details: Libraries from low-cell-number fractions were prepared with the SMART-Seq v4 Ultra Low Input RNA kit.

TCRdb reprocessed the 5' RACE reads via MiXCR and lists one record per CDR3 protein. Of 500,000 to 650,000 distinct CDR3 sequences listed, roughly a sixth are singletons. Study observations and caveats: Clones from primary vaccination mostly reappeared after the booster (around 96% CD4, less than 90% CD8). A weaker secondary response peaked on day 5, the primary on day 15.

This clonotype came up a few times. No antigen is known for it. The clonotype originates from a man between 18 and 35 years old who received the YFV17D yellow fever vaccine. The specimen was PBMCs, collected 5 to 6 days after the first yellow fever vaccination.

Written as DNA, the CDR3 is TGTGCCAGCAGCAGGCCCACAGATACGCAGTATTTT. Amino acid sequence: CASSRPTDTQYF. The V gene is TRBV5-6, the J gene TRBJ2-3; D ambiguous. The CDR3 loop spans 12 amino acids. Trimming pared 4 bases from V and 2 bases from J, leaving 5 bases between. CDR1 SGHDT and CDR2 YYEEEE come from the germline V gene.